A single sample gave rise to the 17 T cell receptor beta chains below, sequenced in a study of cytomegalovirus exposure and HLA in healthy donors. The PCR employed 60 Vbeta primers together with 13 Jbeta primers. Generated by immunoSEQ multiplex PCR, the TCRdb table keeps only in-frame clones and is missing some. The data show over 150,000 clones, roughly three quarters seen once. What was sequenced was PBMCs. The receptor source for this set is a woman in her 50s in good health and CMV-seropositive.

This clone was detected only a few times. This rearrangement joins TRBV11-2 to TRBJ2-7, with 9 bases aligning to TRBD1. CDR1 is SGHAT, CDR2 FQNNGV, per germline. The CDR3 length is 15 residues. Trimming took 5 bases from V and 6 from J; bases not matched to a gene: 11. CDR3 in amino acids: CASSPTRGTGIEQYF. The CDR3 DNA reads TGTGCCAGCAGCCCTACTAGAGGGACAGGGATCGAGCAGTACTTC.

The chain is built from TRBV5-1 and TRBJ1-1, with 7 bases aligning to TRBD1. The CDR3 is 15 residues long. Germline V CDR1 and CDR2: SGHRS, YFSETQ. Losses at the gene ends were 1 base for V and 6 bases for J; bases not matched to a gene: 9. The chain's CDR3 is CASSLQGGTVAEAFF. In nucleotides, the CDR3 is TGCGCCAGCAGCTTGCAGGGGGGAACGGTAGCTGAAGCTTTCTTT.

The chain is built from TRBV7-3 and TRBJ1-1; 8 bases are shared with TRBD1. This CDR3 is built from 14 residues. The germline V gene has CDR1 SGHTA and CDR2 FQGTGA. The V segment lost 5 bases and the J segment 1 base; nucleotides outside the gene matches: 3. CDR3 nucleotide sequence: TGTGCCAGCAGCCACGGACAGGGGAACACTGAAGCTTTCTTT. Translation gives CASSHGQGNTEAFF.

This clone has more than one count but fewer than ten. The genes are TRBV4-2 and TRBJ1-3; no definite D call. The CDR3 runs to 15 residues. The ends were cut back, 1 base at V and 0 bases at J, with 7 bases in the middle. Germline CDR1 and CDR2: LGHNA and YNFKEQ. The chain's CDR3 is CASSQGASSGNTIYF. CDR3 coding DNA: TGTGCCAGCAGCCAAGGGGCCTCCTCTGGAAACACCATATATTTT.

The gene calls are TRBV2 and TRBJ2-5; 14 bases fit TRBD2. The CDR3 is 16 amino acids. Germline CDR1 and CDR2: SNHLY and FYNNEI. The ends lost 4 bases at V and 7 bases at J; junction bases unmatched: 8. This CDR3 reads CASSGGTSGGPRTQYF. CDR3 sequence (DNA): TGTGCCAGCAGTGGGGGGACTAGCGGGGGCCCGAGGACCCAGTACTTC.

In DNA form, the CDR3 reads TGTGCCTGGAGCATCCCAGGGCGTAATAATTCACCCCTCCACTTT. It is translated as CAWSIPGRNNSPLHF. The chain carries TRBV30 and TRBJ1-6; D possibly corresponds to TRBD1 (5 bases). The CDR3 sequence is 15 residues long. Deletions cut 3 bases from V and 5 bases from J, with 14 bases between. Per the germline V gene, CDR1 is GTSNPN and CDR2 is SVGIG (reference sequence). The full variable domain, rest sourced from reference TRBV30 and TRBJ1-6, is SQTIHQWPATLVQPVGSPLSLECTVEGTSNPNLYWYRQAAGRGLQLLFYSVGIGQISSEVPQNLSASRPQDRQFILSSKKLLLSDSGFYLCAWSIPGRNNSPLHFGNGTRLTVT.

The rearrangement links TRBV7-9 to TRBJ1-2; D perhaps matches TRBD1 (5 bases). This CDR3 is built from 11 residues. Between the trimmed V and J ends, which lost 10 bases and 4 bases, there was a span of 10 bases. Germline V lookup: CDR1 SEHNR, CDR2 FQNEAQ (reference sequence). The CDR3 DNA reads TGTGCCACTTCGGACACCTATGGCTACACCTTC. This sequence encodes CATSDTYGYTF.

The sample holds a few counts of this clone. CDR3 in amino acids: CASSYSGTGGINEQFF. For the CDR3, the DNA is TGTGCCAGCAGTTATTCAGGGACAGGGGGTATCAATGAGCAGTTCTTC. The chain combines TRBV6-5 with TRBJ2-1; 11 nucleotides line up with TRBD1. The germline V gene encodes CDR1 MNHEY and CDR2 SVGAGI. CDR3 length equals 16 residues. The junction had 7 bases not matched to a gene; V was cut back by 3 bases and J by 6 bases.

This chain connects TRBV14 to TRBJ2-5; 7 nucleotides line up with TRBD2. Trimming removed 2 bases from V and 4 bases from J; junction bases left unmatched: 7. The CDR3 length is 15 residues. Per germline, CDR1 SGHDN and CDR2 FVKESK. Written as DNA, the CDR3 is TGTGCCAGCAGCCAAAGAATGGGGGGGGGAGAGACCCAGTACTTC. It yields the protein CASSQRMGGGETQYF. The whole variable domain, remainder taken from reference TRBV14 and TRBJ2-5, is EAGVTQFPSHSVIEKGQTVTLRCDPISGHDNLYWYRRVMGKEIKFLLHFVKESKQDESGMPNNRFLAERTGGTYSTLKVQPAELEDSGVYFCASSQRMGGGETQYFGPGTRLLVL.

The chain uses TRBV5-1 and TRBJ1-1, with TRBD1 matching 11 bases. CDR1 and CDR2 (germline): SGHRS, YFSETQ. The CDR3 sequence is 13 residues long. The ends lost 3 bases at V and 11 bases at J; junction bases unmatched: 6. The CDR3 DNA follows: TGCGCCAGCAGCTCGGACAGGGGGCGATGGGCTTTCTTT. Translated, it gives CASSSDRGRWAFF.

The gene calls are TRBV5-5 and TRBJ2-2; 12 bases match TRBD1. This CDR3 has 16 amino acids. Germline CDR1 SGHKS, CDR2 YYEKEE (reference sequence). J lost 2 bases, V lost 4 bases, and 3 bases had no gene match. CDR3 sequence (DNA): TGTGCCAGCAGCCTGGGGACAGGGGGCAACACCGGGGAGCTGTTTTTT. Protein sequence: CASSLGTGGNTGELFF.

V and J are TRBV30 and TRBJ1-4; 9 bases map to TRBD1. From germline, CDR1 is GTSNPN and CDR2 SVGIG (reference sequence). V shed 2 bases and J 3 bases; nucleotides not matched to a gene: 4. The CDR3 is 15 residues long. The CDR3 is CAWSPGQGSNEKLFF. In DNA, the CDR3 is TGTGCCTGGAGTCCGGGACAGGGCTCTAATGAAAAACTGTTTTTT.

The J gene is TRBJ1-2, the V gene TRBV19; no clear D. From germline, CDR1 is LNHDA and CDR2 SQIVND (reference sequence). The CDR3 is 12 residues long. V was shortened by 5 bases and J by 8 bases, with 12 bases between the two germline ends. CDR3 region: CASSWELGGYTF. The CDR3 region has the DNA TGTGCCAGTAGTTGGGAGTTGGGGGGCTACACCTTC.

This clone appeared once. This sequence joins TRBV19 and TRBJ2-7; the D gene is possibly TRBD2 (6 bases). V was clipped by 5 bases and J by 6 bases, with 14 bases between them. This CDR3 contains 13 residues. The germline V gene encodes CDR1 LNHDA and CDR2 SQIVND (reference sequence). CDR3 sequence: CASSSKGGVEQYF. CDR3 in DNA: TGTGCCAGTAGTTCCAAGGGCGGGGTCGAGCAGTACTTC.

CDR3 residues: CASSQVDRGNQPQHF. DNA of the CDR3: TGCGCCAGCAGCCAAGTGGACAGGGGCAATCAGCCCCAGCATTTT. The chain couples TRBV4-1 to TRBJ1-5, with TRBD1 matching 8 bases. Germline loops: CDR1 MGHRA, CDR2 YSYEKL. The CDR3 length is 15 residues. V lost 1 base and J lost 2; bases outside the gene matches: 1.

The V call is TRBV27, the J call TRBJ2-1, with 7 positions matching TRBD2. From germline, CDR1 is MNHEY and CDR2 SMNVEV (reference sequence). V shed 3 bases, J shed 5 bases, and the junction held 4 bases outside the gene matches. The CDR3 covers 14 residues. In DNA form, the CDR3 reads TGTGCCAGCAGTTTGTGGGGGGGAAACAATGAGCAGTTCTTC. As protein: CASSLWGGNNEQFF.

J is TRBJ2-3 and V is TRBV29-1; D might be TRBD2 (6 bases). Germline lookup yields CDR1 SQVTM and CDR2 ANQGSEA. The germline V and J ends were trimmed by 5 bases and 6 bases, with 9 bases remaining between them. CDR3 length: 11 residues. The DNA for the CDR3 is TGCAGCGTTAAGAGCGGGGATACGCAGTATTTT. This gives the protein CSVKSGDTQYF.